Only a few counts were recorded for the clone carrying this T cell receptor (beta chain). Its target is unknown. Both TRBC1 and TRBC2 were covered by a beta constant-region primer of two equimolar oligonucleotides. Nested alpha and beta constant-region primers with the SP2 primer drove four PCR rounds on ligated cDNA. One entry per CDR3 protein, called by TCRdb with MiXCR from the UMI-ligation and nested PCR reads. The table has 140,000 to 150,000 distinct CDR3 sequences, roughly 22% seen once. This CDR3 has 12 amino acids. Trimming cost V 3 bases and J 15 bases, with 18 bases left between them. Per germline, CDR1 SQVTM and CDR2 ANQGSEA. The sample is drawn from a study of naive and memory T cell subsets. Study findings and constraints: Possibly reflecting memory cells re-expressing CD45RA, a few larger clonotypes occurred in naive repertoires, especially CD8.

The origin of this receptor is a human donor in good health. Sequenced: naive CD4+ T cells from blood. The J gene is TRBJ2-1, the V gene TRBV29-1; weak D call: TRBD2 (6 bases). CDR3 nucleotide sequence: TGCAGCGTTGAGGGGGGACGGACGATGGTGTTCTTC. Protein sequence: CSVEGGRTMVFF.